One and the same sample provided the 8 T cell receptor beta chains below, sequenced in a study of regulatory T cells in long-lasting Graves disease. Time point given: newly diagnosed GD, antithyroid drugs for less than 3 months. TCR sequences were obtained from RNA taken from PBMCs. Through Arm-PCR of CDR3 regions and iRepertoire HTBI primers, TCR beta libraries were built. Via MiXCR, TCRdb re-called the multiplex PCR reads, giving one row per CDR3 protein. Of about 530,000 distinct CDR3 sequences listed, around 15% are singletons. This sample was shared with a second study, whose subject was T cells in Graves' hyperthyroidism and ophthalmopathy.

The specimen comprised peripheral blood mononuclear cells (PBMCs), sampled at new diagnosis, from a patient treated with antithyroid drugs. The receptors were gathered from a woman aged 35 to 59 with Graves disease.

J is TRBJ2-5 and V is TRBV11-1; tentatively, D is TRBD2 (6 bases). This CDR3 spans 16 amino acids. Germline values: CDR1 SGHAT, CDR2 FQDESV (reference sequence). The V end lost 2 bases, the J end lost 1 base, and 14 bases lay between the germline ends. The CDR3 spells CASSLSPLAFQETQYF. The CDR3 region has the DNA TGTGCCAGCAGCTTATCTCCCCTAGCGTTCCAAGAGACCCAGTACTTC. The complete variable domain, with remaining parts taken from reference TRBV11-1 and TRBJ2-5, reads EAEVAQSPRYKITEKSQAVAFWCDPISGHATLYWYRQILGQGPELLVQFQDESVVDDSQLPKDRFSAERLKGVDSTLKIQPAELGDSAMYLCASSLSPLAFQETQYFGPGTRLLVL.

This clonotype was seen many times. The J gene is TRBJ1-1, the V gene TRBV18; 10 nucleotides agree with TRBD1. Germline V gives CDR1 KGHSH, CDR2 LQKENI. V dropped 2 bases and J dropped 11; count of bases not matched to a gene: 8. There are 14 residues in the CDR3. The CDR3 loop reads CASSPEGQGNRAFF. Here the CDR3 DNA reads TGTGCCAGCTCACCAGAGGGACAGGGGAATAGGGCTTTCTTT.

In its sample, this clonotype was seen a few times. J is TRBJ2-2 and V is TRBV7-3; 9 nucleotides match TRBD2. Germline CDR1 is SGHTA and CDR2 is FQGTGA. CDR3 length: 17 residues. J gave up 7 bases and V 5 bases, and 14 bases lay outside the gene matches. CDR3 sequence reads: CASSPQASGAVGGELFF. CDR3 coding DNA: TGTGCCAGCAGCCCCCAGGCTAGCGGGGCCGTGGGCGGGGAGCTGTTTTTT.

This clonotype has only a few counts. V usage is TRBV27 and J usage is TRBJ2-1; the match to TRBD2 covers 9 bases. Germline V lookup: CDR1 MNHEY, CDR2 SMNVEV (reference sequence). This CDR3 contains 17 residues. With 2 bases clipped from V and 4 bases from J, the junction kept 9 bases outside the gene matches. The CDR3 reads CASSLGIAGAIYNEQFF. CDR3 DNA: TGTGCCAGCAGTTTAGGGATAGCGGGGGCTATTTACAATGAGCAGTTCTTC.

This clonotype was observed many times. The chain links TRBV11-2 to TRBJ2-1; D ambiguous. Germline V CDR1 and CDR2: SGHAT, FQNNGV. The V end lost 6 bases, the J end lost 4 bases, and 16 bases lay between the germline ends. The CDR3 length is 15 residues. CDR3 sequence reads: CASRRGVDGYNEQFF. Here the CDR3 DNA reads TGTGCCAGCAGGAGAGGAGTAGATGGGTACAATGAGCAGTTCTTC.

This chain joins TRBV7-8 and TRBJ1-1, with no clear D. This CDR3 is built from 13 residues. Germline V gene sequence: CDR1 SGHVS, CDR2 FQNEAQ. Trimming took 0 bases from V and 3 from J, leaving 5 bases between them. The CDR3 spells CASSLALYTEAFF. The CDR3 DNA sequence: TGTGCCAGCAGCTTAGCTCTGTACACTGAAGCTTTCTTT.

This clonotype was seen at least ten times. The gene calls are TRBV11-2 and TRBJ1-2; D ambiguous. Germline CDR1 reads SGHAT; CDR2 reads FQNNGV. CDR3 length: 12 amino acids. Between the trimmed V and J ends, which lost 8 bases and 4 bases, there was a span of 11 bases. The CDR3 here is CASASGFYGYTF. The CDR3, as DNA: TGTGCCAGCGCCTCGGGGTTCTATGGCTACACCTTC.

V and J are TRBV6-1 and TRBJ1-1; D not resolved. Germline V lookup: CDR1 MNHNS, CDR2 SASEGT. V shed 6 bases and J shed 3 bases, with 20 bases lying between them. The CDR3 runs 16 residues. CDR3 amino acids: CASRTIRYGLDTEAFF. CDR3 nucleotide sequence: TGTGCCAGCAGAACCATAAGGTACGGTTTGGACACTGAAGCTTTCTTT.